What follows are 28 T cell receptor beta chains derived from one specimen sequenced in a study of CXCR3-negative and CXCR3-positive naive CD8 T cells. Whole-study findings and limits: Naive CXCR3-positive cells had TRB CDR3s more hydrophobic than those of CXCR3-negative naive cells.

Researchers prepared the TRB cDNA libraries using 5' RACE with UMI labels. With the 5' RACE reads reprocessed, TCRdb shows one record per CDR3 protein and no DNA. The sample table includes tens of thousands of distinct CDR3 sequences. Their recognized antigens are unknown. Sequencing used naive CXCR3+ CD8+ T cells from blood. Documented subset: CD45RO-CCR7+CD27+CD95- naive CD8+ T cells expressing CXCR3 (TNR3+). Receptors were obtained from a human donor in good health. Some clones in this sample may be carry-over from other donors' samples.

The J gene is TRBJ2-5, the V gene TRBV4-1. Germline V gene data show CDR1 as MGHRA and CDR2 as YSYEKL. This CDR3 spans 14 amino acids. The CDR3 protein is CASSLITSQETQYF.

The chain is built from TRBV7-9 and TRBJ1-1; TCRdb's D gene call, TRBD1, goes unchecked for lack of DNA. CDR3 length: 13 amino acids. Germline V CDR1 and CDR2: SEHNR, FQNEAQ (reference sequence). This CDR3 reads CASGRVGNTEAFF.

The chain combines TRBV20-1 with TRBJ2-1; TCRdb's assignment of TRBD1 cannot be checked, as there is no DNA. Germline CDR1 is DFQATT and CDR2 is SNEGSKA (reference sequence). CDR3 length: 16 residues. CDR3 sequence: CSAPSGGVSSYNEQFF.

The chain's CDR3 is CASSHPQGQPTDTQYF. The chain joins TRBV7-3 to TRBJ2-3; TCRdb's D call, TRBD1, is unchecked because there is no DNA. Germline values: CDR1 SGHTA, CDR2 FQGTGA. The length of the CDR3 is 16 residues.

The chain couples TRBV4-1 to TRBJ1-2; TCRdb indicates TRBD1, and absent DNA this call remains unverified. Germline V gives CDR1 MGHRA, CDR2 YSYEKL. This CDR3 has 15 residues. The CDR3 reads CASSQVRDANYGYTF.

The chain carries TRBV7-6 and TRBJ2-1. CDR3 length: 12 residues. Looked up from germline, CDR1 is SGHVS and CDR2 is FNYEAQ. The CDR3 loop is CASSYSSNEQFF. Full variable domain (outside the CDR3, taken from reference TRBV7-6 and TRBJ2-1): GAGVSQSPRYKVTKRGQDVALRCDPISGHVSLYWYRQALGQGPEFLTYFNYEAQQDKSGLPNDRFSAERPEGSISTLTIQRTEQRDSAMYRCASSYSSNEQFFGPGTRLTVL.

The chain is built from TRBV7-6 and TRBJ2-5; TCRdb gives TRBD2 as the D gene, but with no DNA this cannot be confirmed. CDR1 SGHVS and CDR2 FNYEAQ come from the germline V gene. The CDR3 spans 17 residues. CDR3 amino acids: CASSSDVAGGLRETQYF.

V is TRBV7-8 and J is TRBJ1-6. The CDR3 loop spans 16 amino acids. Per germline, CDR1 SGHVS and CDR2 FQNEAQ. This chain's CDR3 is CASSLQPVSLGSPLHF.

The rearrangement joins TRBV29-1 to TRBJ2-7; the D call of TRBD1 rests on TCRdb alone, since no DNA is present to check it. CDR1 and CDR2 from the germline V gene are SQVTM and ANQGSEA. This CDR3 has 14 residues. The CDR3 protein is CSVEDPGQTYEQYF.

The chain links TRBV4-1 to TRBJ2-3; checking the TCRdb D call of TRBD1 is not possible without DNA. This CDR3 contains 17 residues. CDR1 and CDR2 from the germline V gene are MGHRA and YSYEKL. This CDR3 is CASSQEGQGRWTDTQYF.

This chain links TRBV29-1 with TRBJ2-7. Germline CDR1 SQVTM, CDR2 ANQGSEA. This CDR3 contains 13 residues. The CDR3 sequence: CSAQGGSSYEQYF.

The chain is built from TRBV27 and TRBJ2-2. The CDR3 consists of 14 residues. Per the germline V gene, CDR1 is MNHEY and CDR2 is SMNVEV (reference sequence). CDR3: CASSGGSYSGELFF.

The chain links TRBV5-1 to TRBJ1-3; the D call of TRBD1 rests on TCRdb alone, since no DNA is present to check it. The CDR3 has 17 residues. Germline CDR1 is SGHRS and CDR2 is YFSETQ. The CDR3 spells CASSAPGQGFSGNTIYF.

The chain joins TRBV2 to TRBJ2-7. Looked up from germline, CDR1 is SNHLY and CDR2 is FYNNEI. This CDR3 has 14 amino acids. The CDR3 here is CASSDGNRPYEQYF.

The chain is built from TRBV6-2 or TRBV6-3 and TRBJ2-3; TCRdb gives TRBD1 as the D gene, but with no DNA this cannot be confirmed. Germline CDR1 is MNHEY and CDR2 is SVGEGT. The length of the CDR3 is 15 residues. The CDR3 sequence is CASRGYRESTDTQYF.

The CDR3 sequence is CASSLLPRNTEAFF. The chain recombines TRBV4-3 with TRBJ1-1. Germline CDR1 is LGHNA and CDR2 is YSLEER. The CDR3 has 14 amino acids.

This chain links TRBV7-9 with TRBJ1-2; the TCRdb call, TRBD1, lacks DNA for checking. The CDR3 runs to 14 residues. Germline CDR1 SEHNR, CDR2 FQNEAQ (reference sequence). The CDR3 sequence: CASSPETGFYGYTF.

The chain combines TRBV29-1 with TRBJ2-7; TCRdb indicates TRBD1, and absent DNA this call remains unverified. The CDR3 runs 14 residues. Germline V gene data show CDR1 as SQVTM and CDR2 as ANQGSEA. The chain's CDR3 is CSVASGQSYSEQYF.

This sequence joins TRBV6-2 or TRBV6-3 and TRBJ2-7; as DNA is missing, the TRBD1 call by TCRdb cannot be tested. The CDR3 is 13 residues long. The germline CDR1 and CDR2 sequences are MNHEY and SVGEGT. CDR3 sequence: CASSYSAGVEQYF.

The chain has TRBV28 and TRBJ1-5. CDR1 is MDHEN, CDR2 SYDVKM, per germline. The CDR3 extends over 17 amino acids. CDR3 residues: CASSPDWGAKPLAPQHF.

The chain's CDR3 is CASSPPPSGANTGELFF. V is TRBV3-1 and J is TRBJ2-2; TCRdb's D call, TRBD2, is unchecked because there is no DNA. Germline loops: CDR1 LGHDT, CDR2 YNNKEL (reference sequence). This CDR3 region has 17 residues.

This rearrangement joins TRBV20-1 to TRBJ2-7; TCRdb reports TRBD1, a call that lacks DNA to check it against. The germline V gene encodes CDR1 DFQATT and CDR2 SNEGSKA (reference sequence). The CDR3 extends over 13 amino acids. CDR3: CSVGTGSSYEQYF.

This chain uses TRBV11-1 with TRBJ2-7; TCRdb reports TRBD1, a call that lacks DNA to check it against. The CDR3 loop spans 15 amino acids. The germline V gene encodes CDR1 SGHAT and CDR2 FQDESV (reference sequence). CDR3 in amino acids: CASSLWAGEDYEQYF.

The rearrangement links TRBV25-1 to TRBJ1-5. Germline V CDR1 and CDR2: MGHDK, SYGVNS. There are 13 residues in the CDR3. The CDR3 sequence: CASSGYSNQPQHF.

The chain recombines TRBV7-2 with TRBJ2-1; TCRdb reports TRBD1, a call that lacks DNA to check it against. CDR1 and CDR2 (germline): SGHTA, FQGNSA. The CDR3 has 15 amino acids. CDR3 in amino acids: CASPFQGQYYNEQFF. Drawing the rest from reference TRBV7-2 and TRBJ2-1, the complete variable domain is GAGVSQSPSNKVTEKGKDVELRCDPISGHTALYWYRQSLGQGLEFLIYFQGNSAPDKSGLPSDRFSAERTGGSVSTLTIQRTQQEDSAVYLCASPFQGQYYNEQFFGPGTRLTVL.

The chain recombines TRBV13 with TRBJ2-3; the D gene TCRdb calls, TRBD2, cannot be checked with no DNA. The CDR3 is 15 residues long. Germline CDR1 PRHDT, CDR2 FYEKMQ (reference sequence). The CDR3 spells CASSERLAGYDTQYF.

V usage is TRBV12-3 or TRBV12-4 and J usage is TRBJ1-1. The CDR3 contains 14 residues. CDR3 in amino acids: CASRGGNLDTEAFF.

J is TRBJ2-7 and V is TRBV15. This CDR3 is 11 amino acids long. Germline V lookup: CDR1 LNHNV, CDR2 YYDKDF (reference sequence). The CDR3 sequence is CATSAAYEQYF.